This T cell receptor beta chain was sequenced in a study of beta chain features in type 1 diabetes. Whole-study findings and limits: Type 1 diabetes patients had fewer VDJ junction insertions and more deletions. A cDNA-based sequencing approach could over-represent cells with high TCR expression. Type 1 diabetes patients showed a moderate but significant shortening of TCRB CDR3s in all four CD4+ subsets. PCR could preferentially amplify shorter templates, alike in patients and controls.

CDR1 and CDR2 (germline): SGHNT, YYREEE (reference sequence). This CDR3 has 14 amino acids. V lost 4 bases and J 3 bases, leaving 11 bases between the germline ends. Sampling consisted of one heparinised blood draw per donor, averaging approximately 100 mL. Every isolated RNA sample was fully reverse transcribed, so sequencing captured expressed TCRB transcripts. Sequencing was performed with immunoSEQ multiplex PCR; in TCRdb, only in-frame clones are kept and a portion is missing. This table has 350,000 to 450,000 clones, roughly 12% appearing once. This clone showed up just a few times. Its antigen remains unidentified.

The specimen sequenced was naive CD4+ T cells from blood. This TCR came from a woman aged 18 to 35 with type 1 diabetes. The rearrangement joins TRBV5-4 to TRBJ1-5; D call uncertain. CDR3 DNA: TGTGCCAGCAGCCTTGACGGGGTCAATCAGCCCCAGCATTTT. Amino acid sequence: CASSLDGVNQPQHF.